One sample yielded the 27 T cell receptor beta chains listed below, sequenced in a study of blood T cell repertoires in COVID-19. Using immunoSEQ multiplex PCR, the repertoire was profiled, and TCRdb retains in-frame clones only, with some absent. The sample gives fewer than 200,000 clones, 65% to 85% of which show up once; 3.6% is in the top ten. The sample taken for sequencing was PBMCs or T cells enriched from blood (not recorded which). These receptors originate from a woman in her forties or fifties in a cohort exposed to, infected with or recovered from COVID-19 (not recorded which).

V usage is TRBV28 and J usage is TRBJ1-6, with 7 bases fitting TRBD1. The V gene end was trimmed by 5 bases and the J gene end by 8 bases; junction bases not matched to a gene: 9. The CDR3 loop spans 15 amino acids. Germline assignment: CDR1 MDHEN and CDR2 SYDVKM. In DNA form, the CDR3 reads TGTGCCAGCAGTACATATCAGAGGGGGCATTCACCCCTCCACTTT. This codes for CASSTYQRGHSPLHF.

Remarks on this clone: The junction departs from germline at one end; a sequencing error may be responsible. The rearrangement joins TRBV30 to TRBJ2-7, with 8 nucleotides matching TRBD1. Germline values: CDR1 GTSNPN, CDR2 SVGIG (reference sequence). The CDR3 is made up of 14 amino acids. CDR3 DNA: TGTGCCTGGGGTGGAGGACAGGGCTCCAACGAGCAGTACTTC. Its protein is CAWGGGQGSNEQYF.

The CDR3 DNA reads as TGTGCCAGCAGCCACGACAGGCCTGGTTCCGGAAACACCATATATTTT. It encodes CASSHDRPGSGNTIYF. V and J are TRBV3-1 (or the pseudogene TRBV3-2) and TRBJ1-3; possible D gene TRBD1, 6 bases. Trimming took 3 bases from V and 4 from J, leaving 16 bases between them. Germline V lookup: CDR1 LGHDT, CDR2 YNNKEL (reference sequence). There are 16 residues in the CDR3.

This sequence joins TRBV20-1 and TRBJ1-1; D call uncertain. CDR3 length equals 11 residues. The germline V and J ends were trimmed by 1 base and 4 bases, with 4 bases remaining between them. CDR1 and CDR2 (germline): DFQATT, SNEGSKA (reference sequence). CDR3 nucleotide sequence: TGCAGTGCTAGAGCAGTCACTGAAGCTTTCTTT. Protein: CSARAVTEAFF.

In DNA, the CDR3 is TGCGCCAGCAGCCAAGATATGGATGGAGATACTGGAAACACCATATATTTT. Translated, it gives CASSQDMDGDTGNTIYF. The chain is built from TRBV4-3 and TRBJ1-3; no clear D. The CDR3 contains 17 residues. The V end lost 0 bases, the J end lost 2 bases, and 14 bases lay between the germline ends. Germline CDR1 is LGHNA and CDR2 is YSLEER.

This clone was observed a single time. This chain joins TRBV5-1 and TRBJ2-7, with no clear D. The CDR3 loop spans 12 amino acids. V lost 3 bases and J 0 bases, leaving 4 bases between the germline ends. In germline, CDR1 is SGHRS, CDR2 YFSETQ. The CDR3 DNA reads TGCGCCAGCAGCTCGAGCTCCTACGAGCAGTACTTC. Translated: CASSSSSYEQYF.

A few counts support this clone. The V and J genes are TRBV28 and TRBJ1-2; possible D gene TRBD1, 6 bases. Trimming took 8 bases from V and 1 from J, leaving 8 bases between them. Germline lookup yields CDR1 MDHEN and CDR2 SYDVKM. This CDR3 is built from 12 residues. CDR3 nucleotide sequence: TGTGCCAGCGGGGACATTAACTATGGCTACACCTTC. This translates into CASGDINYGYTF.

This sequence joins TRBV7-8 and TRBJ2-1, with TRBD2 matching over 11 bases. CDR3 length equals 15 residues. Germline V gives CDR1 SGHVS, CDR2 FQNEAQ. The J segment lost 4 bases and the V segment lost 4 bases, leaving 3 bases of the junction unmatched. The CDR3 coding sequence is TGTGCCAGCAGCTCCGGGACTAGCGGTTACAATGAGCAGTTCTTC. Translating it yields CASSSGTSGYNEQFF.

This clone was detected only once. The chain is built from TRBV7-3 and TRBJ2-1; 7 nucleotides line up with TRBD2. V was clipped by 5 bases and J by 5 bases; unmatched bases: 6. Germline V gene lookup returns CDR1 SGHTA and CDR2 FQGTGA. This CDR3 comprises 14 residues. CDR3 DNA: TGTGCCAGCAGCCCCCAAGCGGGGAACAATGAGCAGTTCTTC. This codes for CASSPQAGNNEQFF.

This sequence joins TRBV28 and TRBJ1-1; weak D call: TRBD1 (5 bases). Trimming stripped 1 base from V and 11 bases from J, with 11 bases between. This CDR3 is built from 12 residues. Germline V gives CDR1 MDHEN, CDR2 SYDVKM. The CDR3 is CASSLLEEGAFF. CDR3 DNA sequence: TGTGCCAGCAGTTTATTGGAGGAGGGGGCTTTCTTT.

This chain joins TRBV5-1 and TRBJ1-2; the match to TRBD1 covers 7 bases. The CDR3 is 18 amino acids. In germline, CDR1 is SGHRS, CDR2 YFSETQ. V lost 7 bases and J lost 5; bases outside the gene matches: 23. The DNA for the CDR3 is TGCGCCAGCGGCCCGAGTATTGGTGGGGCCAGGGGGGCATATGGCTACACCTTC. Residues: CASGPSIGGARGAYGYTF.

The chain links TRBV7-2 to TRBJ2-3, with D tentatively TRBD1 (6 bases). Germline V gene lookup returns CDR1 SGHTA and CDR2 FQGNSA. The ends were cut back, 3 bases at V and 2 bases at J, with 12 bases in the middle. This CDR3 spans 15 amino acids. Written as DNA, the CDR3 is TGTGCCAGCAGCTTTGGGGGACAAAACACAGATACGCAGTATTTT. It yields the protein CASSFGGQNTDTQYF.

This clone appeared a few times. The rearrangement joins TRBV18 to TRBJ1-4; no clear D. CDR3 length: 16 amino acids. The germline CDR1 and CDR2 sequences are KGHSH and LQKENI. Between the trimmed V and J ends, which lost 2 bases and 8 bases, there was a span of 18 bases. The CDR3 DNA reads TGTGCCAGCTCACCAAGGAGGCCGGAGGTCAAAGAAAAACTGTTTTTT. Protein: CASSPRRPEVKEKLFF.

This chain uses TRBV28 with TRBJ2-3; D perhaps matches TRBD1 (5 bases). Germline lookup yields CDR1 MDHEN and CDR2 SYDVKM. The CDR3 is 17 residues long. Trimming removed 5 bases from V and 3 bases from J, with 21 bases in between. The CDR3 region has the DNA TGTGCCAGCAGTCCCCCTGCCTTGGGCAGGGTAACAGATACGCAGTATTTT. Protein: CASSPPALGRVTDTQYF.

This clone was picked up one time. This chain joins TRBV25-1 and TRBJ1-1, with TRBD1 matching over 7 bases. Germline V lookup: CDR1 MGHDK, CDR2 SYGVNS. Losses at the gene ends were 7 bases for V and 4 bases for J; bases not matched to a gene: 9. The CDR3 is 14 residues long. CDR3 sequence: CASTGAPGGTEAFF. The CDR3 region has the DNA TGTGCCAGCACCGGAGCCCCAGGGGGCACTGAAGCTTTCTTT.

The chain is built from TRBV7-2 and TRBJ2-7; 7 bases match TRBD1. The CDR3 covers 14 residues. Germline V gives CDR1 SGHTA, CDR2 FQGNSA. The V gene end was trimmed by 5 bases and the J gene end by 7 bases; junction bases not matched to a gene: 11. The CDR3 sequence is CASSDRQGAKEQYF. The CDR3 nucleotides read TGTGCCAGCAGCGACCGACAGGGCGCTAAAGAGCAGTACTTC. Full variable domain (remainder filled in from reference TRBV7-2 and TRBJ2-7): GAGVSQSPSNKVTEKGKDVELRCDPISGHTALYWYRQSLGQGLEFLIYFQGNSAPDKSGLPSDRFSAERTGGSVSTLTIQRTQQEDSAVYLCASSDRQGAKEQYFGPGTRLTVT.

The chain is built from TRBV6-5 and TRBJ1-3; 9 bases align to TRBD1. CDR3 length equals 14 residues. Germline trimming cut 6 bases from V and 3 bases from J; bases unmatched to any gene: 3. Germline assignment: CDR1 MNHEY and CDR2 SVGAGI. The CDR3 DNA sequence: TGTGCCAGCAGCCGGGGACAGGGTGGAAACACCATATATTTT. This translates into CASSRGQGGNTIYF.

The rearrangement joins TRBV29-1 to TRBJ2-3; 7 nucleotides match TRBD1. The CDR3 is made up of 14 amino acids. After removal of 5 bases from V and 2 bases from J, the junction contained 7 bases not matched to a gene. The germline V gene encodes CDR1 SQVTM and CDR2 ANQGSEA. CDR3 region: CSVLGRGITDTQYF. The CDR3 bases are TGCAGCGTTTTAGGCAGGGGGATCACAGATACGCAGTATTTT.

The chain is built from TRBV19 and TRBJ1-1; 10 bases align to TRBD1. CDR1 is LNHDA and CDR2 is SQIVND in the germline V gene (reference sequence). V was pared by 10 bases and J by 0 bases, with 8 bases of the junction left unmatched. The CDR3 extends over 15 amino acids. Here the CDR3 DNA reads TGTGCCACTATGGACAGGGGGAGCATGAACACTGAAGCTTTCTTT. Translating it yields CATMDRGSMNTEAFF.

The genes are TRBV15 and TRBJ2-1; TRBD1 aligns across 7 bases. V trimming: 4 bases; J trimming: 4 bases; junction bases outside the gene matches: 7. The germline V gene encodes CDR1 LNHNV and CDR2 YYDKDF (reference sequence). CDR3 length equals 15 residues. The DNA of the CDR3 is TGTGCCACCAGCACTCGGGACAGCCAATACAATGAGCAGTTCTTC. Protein: CATSTRDSQYNEQFF.

The chain couples TRBV20-1 to TRBJ2-7, with 7 nucleotides matching TRBD1. J lost 5 bases, V lost 5 bases, and 3 bases had no gene match. The CDR3 sequence is 11 residues long. Germline V lookup: CDR1 DFQATT, CDR2 SNEGSKA (reference sequence). The CDR3, as DNA: TGCAGTGCTGAGGACAGGAACGAGCAGTACTTC. Amino acids: CSAEDRNEQYF.

A few counts support this clone. The gene calls are TRBV6-4 and TRBJ2-3, with 9 bases matching TRBD1. V lost 5 bases to trimming and J lost 4 bases; unmatched junction nucleotides: 7. The germline gives CDR1 MRHNA, CDR2 SNTAGT. CDR3 length equals 15 residues. The CDR3 nucleotides are TGTGCCAGCAGTACCTCGACAGGGGGGCCAGATACGCAGTATTTT. Residues: CASSTSTGGPDTQYF.

A single count supports this clone. The rearrangement uses TRBV9 and TRBJ2-5; tentative D call: TRBD2 (6 bases). CDR1 and CDR2 (germline): SGDLS, YYNGEE. The CDR3 runs to 14 residues. Trimming cost V 0 bases and J 4 bases, with 10 bases left between them. For the CDR3, the DNA is TGTGCCAGCAGCGTAGGGGGGGACGTAGAGACCCAGTACTTC. Encoded protein: CASSVGGDVETQYF.

The chain joins TRBV5-6 to TRBJ2-5; 7 nucleotides match TRBD1. The CDR3 covers 13 residues. V lost 4 bases, J lost 4 bases, and 4 bases stayed unmatched. The germline V gene has CDR1 SGHDT and CDR2 YYEEEE. CDR3 in amino acids: CASSRQGTETQYF. The CDR3 DNA reads as TGTGCCAGCAGCAGACAGGGTACAGAGACCCAGTACTTC.

This clone was seen a few times. The chain links TRBV6-6 to TRBJ1-2; 9 nucleotides line up with TRBD1. J was trimmed by 6 bases and V by 2 bases; bases with no gene match: 10. Germline CDR1 and CDR2: MNHNY and SVGAGI (reference sequence). The CDR3 contains 16 residues. DNA for the CDR3: TGTGCCAGCAGTTACGGCTCCGGGACAGGGTCTAATGGCTACACCTTC. Translated, it gives CASSYGSGTGSNGYTF.

J is TRBJ1-3 and V is TRBV19; no clear D. The CDR3 runs to 15 residues. CDR1 and CDR2 (germline): LNHDA, SQIVND (reference sequence). Trimming shortened V by 5 bases and J by 0 bases, and 11 bases separated the two germline ends. CDR3 nucleotides: TGTGCCAGTAGTCAGACGAGACTCTCTGGAAACACCATATATTTT. Protein sequence: CASSQTRLSGNTIYF.

About this clone: The same CDR3 is also encoded by other DNA sequences in this sample. This chain uses TRBV5-5 with TRBJ1-3, with D perhaps TRBD1 (6 bases). CDR3 length: 14 amino acids. Trimming pared 4 bases from V and 1 base from J, leaving 9 bases between. Germline V gene lookup returns CDR1 SGHKS and CDR2 YYEKEE (reference sequence). This CDR3 is CASSRTVSGNTIYF. The CDR3, as DNA: TGTGCCAGCAGCCGGACAGTTTCTGGAAACACCATATATTTT.